The 15 T cell receptor beta chains presented below share a single source sample, sequenced in a study of shared clonotypes between healthy human individuals. Sequenced by immunoSEQ multiplex PCR; TCRdb stores in-frame clones only, minus some. The repertoire holds more than 2 million clones, roughly 94% seen once, with more than 0.1% in the top ten. What was sequenced was naive CD4+ T cells sorted from blood. Noted subset: CD45RA+ positively selected. The receptors stem from a man aged 18 to 30 in good health.

The chain employs TRBV6-1 and TRBJ2-3; 11 bases align to TRBD1. Germline lookup yields CDR1 MNHNS and CDR2 SASEGT. CDR3 length equals 14 residues. With 6 bases clipped from V and 4 bases from J, the junction kept 3 bases outside the gene matches. This chain's CDR3 is CASRRGQGADTQYF. DNA for the CDR3: TGTGCCAGCAGAAGGGGACAGGGGGCAGATACGCAGTATTTT.

The chain carries TRBV27 and TRBJ1-1, with D possibly being TRBD1 (6 bases). Trimming pared 2 bases from V and 1 base from J, leaving 20 bases between. Germline CDR1 reads MNHEY; CDR2 reads SMNVEV (reference sequence). The CDR3 runs to 18 residues. The CDR3 DNA is TGTGCCAGCAGTTTACGCGGGGGCGGGTTCTCAACGAACACTGAAGCTTTCTTT. Protein: CASSLRGGGFSTNTEAFF.

V is TRBV6-1 and J is TRBJ2-3; 7 nucleotides line up with TRBD2. V trimming: 8 bases; J trimming: 0 bases; junction bases outside the gene matches: 5. The CDR3 consists of 14 residues. Germline CDR1 and CDR2: MNHNS and SASEGT. The chain's CDR3 is CASLGRGSTDTQYF. The CDR3 nucleotides read TGTGCCAGCCTGGGGCGGGGGAGCACAGATACGCAGTATTTT.

This clone was seen only once. The DNA for the CDR3 is TGTGCCAGCAGCAAAGACCCCGGGCTTCTGGCCCGGGGCTACGAGCAGTACTTC. It is translated as CASSKDPGLLARGYEQYF. The chain couples TRBV21-1 to TRBJ2-7; the tabulated D call, TRBD2, remains unverified against the DNA. TRBV21-1 constitutes a pseudogene. CDR3 length: 18 amino acids.

This clone was recorded once. V gene TRBV18 combines with J gene TRBJ1-1; 8 nucleotides agree with TRBD1. The CDR3 covers 16 residues. The germline V gene encodes CDR1 KGHSH and CDR2 LQKENI. Trimming cost V 4 bases and J 1 base; bases outside gene matches: 8. CDR3 nucleotide sequence: TGTGCCAGCTCACTTTTGTCCGGGACAGGGAACACTGAAGCTTTCTTT. This codes for CASSLLSGTGNTEAFF.

The V and J genes are TRBV27 and TRBJ2-7, with 7 bases aligning to TRBD1. J gave up 6 bases and V 0 bases, and 11 bases lay outside the gene matches. The CDR3 totals 16 residues. Germline V gene data show CDR1 as MNHEY and CDR2 as SMNVEV (reference sequence). The CDR3 nucleotides read TGTGCCAGCAGTTTATCACAGGGGCTCCGTGGGGTCGAGCAGTACTTC. As protein: CASSLSQGLRGVEQYF.

The J gene is TRBJ1-5, the V gene TRBV5-4; D possibly corresponds to TRBD1 (5 bases). This CDR3 is built from 15 residues. Per the germline V gene, CDR1 is SGHNT and CDR2 is YYREEE (reference sequence). V lost 3 bases, J lost 0 bases, and 10 bases lay in between. The CDR3: CASSSGAGSNQPQHF. The CDR3 DNA is TGTGCCAGCAGCTCCGGGGCCGGTAGCAATCAGCCCCAGCATTTT.

The chain combines TRBV9 with TRBJ2-5, with 7 bases identical to TRBD2. The CDR3 consists of 14 residues. The V gene's germline CDR1 is SGDLS and CDR2 YYNGEE. V shed 3 bases, J shed 3 bases, and the junction held 5 bases outside the gene matches. The CDR3 is CASSAGRWEETQYF. The CDR3 bases are TGTGCCAGCAGCGCCGGGAGGTGGGAAGAGACCCAGTACTTC.

This sequence joins TRBV2 and TRBJ1-5, with TRBD1 matching over 9 bases. The CDR3 covers 16 residues. Germline V gene data show CDR1 as SNHLY and CDR2 as FYNNEI. Germline trimming cut 6 bases from V and 8 bases from J; bases unmatched to any gene: 14. The CDR3 nucleotides read TGTGCCAGCAGACCAACCGCCGGGACAGGGAAGAAGCCCCAGCATTTT. Its translation: CASRPTAGTGKKPQHF.

This clone was counted a few times. The same CDR3 can be traced to other DNA sequences in this sample. This chain uses TRBV10-3 with TRBJ2-6; no clear D. The CDR3 runs to 13 residues. Trimming shortened V by 0 bases and J by 3 bases, and 0 bases separated the two germline ends. The germline gives CDR1 ENHRY, CDR2 SYGVKD. CDR3 region: CAISESGANVLTF. CDR3 in DNA: TGTGCCATCAGTGAGTCTGGGGCCAACGTCCTGACTTTC.

The chain employs TRBV7-9 and TRBJ1-3; no reliable D call. CDR1 and CDR2 (germline): SEHNR, FQNEAQ (reference sequence). The CDR3 extends over 12 amino acids. V was trimmed by 3 bases and J by 4 bases, leaving 4 bases between them. CDR3 amino acids: CASSLQGNTIYF. CDR3 DNA: TGTGCCAGCAGCTTGCAGGGAAACACCATATATTTT.

The CDR3 here is CASRQGTQETQYF. The CDR3, as DNA: TGTGCCAGCAGACAGGGTACCCAAGAGACCCAGTACTTC. V gene TRBV7-2 combines with J gene TRBJ2-5; tentative D call: TRBD1 (6 bases). CDR1 is SGHTA and CDR2 is FQGNSA in the germline V gene. The CDR3 is 13 amino acids. V was clipped by 6 bases and J by 1 base, with 9 bases between them.

The sample holds one count of this clone. The rearrangement joins TRBV5-3 to TRBJ1-5; 9 nucleotides match TRBD1. TRBV5-3 is an ORF; its function is uncertain. With V trimmed by 1 base and J by 0 bases, 8 bases remained unmatched. CDR3 length: 18 amino acids. The chain's CDR3 is CARSLSGQGTHSNQPQHF. CDR3 DNA sequence: TGTGCCAGAAGCTTGAGTGGACAGGGGACCCATAGCAATCAGCCCCAGCATTTT.

This rearrangement joins TRBV5-1 to TRBJ2-1, with TRBD2 as a possible D gene (5 bases). Germline V gene data show CDR1 as SGHRS and CDR2 as YFSETQ. Trimming shortened V by 4 bases and J by 6 bases, and 17 bases separated the two germline ends. CDR3 length equals 15 residues. The CDR3 DNA follows: TGCGCCAGCAGCACCGGGAATGCGGTTGTCAATGAGCAGTTCTTC. This sequence encodes CASSTGNAVVNEQFF.

The J gene is TRBJ1-4, the V gene TRBV7-9, with D unresolved. Trimming removed 4 bases at V and 7 bases at J, with 13 bases between. Germline V gene data show CDR1 as SEHNR and CDR2 as FQNEAQ (reference sequence). There are 14 residues in the CDR3. CDR3 loop: CASSSLSVGEKLFF. For the CDR3, the DNA is TGTGCCAGCAGCTCCCTCAGTGTGGGTGAAAAACTGTTTTTT.